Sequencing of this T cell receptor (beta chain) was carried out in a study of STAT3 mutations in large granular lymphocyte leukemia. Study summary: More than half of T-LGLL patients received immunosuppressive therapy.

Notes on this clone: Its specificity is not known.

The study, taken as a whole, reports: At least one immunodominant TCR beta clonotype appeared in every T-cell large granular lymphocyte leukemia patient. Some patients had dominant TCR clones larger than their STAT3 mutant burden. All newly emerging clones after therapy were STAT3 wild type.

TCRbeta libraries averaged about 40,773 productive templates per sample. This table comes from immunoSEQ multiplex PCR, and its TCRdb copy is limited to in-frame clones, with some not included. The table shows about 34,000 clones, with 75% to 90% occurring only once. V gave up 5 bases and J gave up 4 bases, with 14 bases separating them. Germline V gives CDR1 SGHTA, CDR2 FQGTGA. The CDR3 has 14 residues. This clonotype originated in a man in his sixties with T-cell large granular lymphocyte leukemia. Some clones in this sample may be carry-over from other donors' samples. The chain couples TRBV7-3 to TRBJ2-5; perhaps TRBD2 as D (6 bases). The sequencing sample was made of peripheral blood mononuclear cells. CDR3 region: CASSPLGGGETQYF. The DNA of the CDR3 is TGTGCCAGCAGCCCCCTGGGGGGTGGAGAGACCCAGTACTTC.